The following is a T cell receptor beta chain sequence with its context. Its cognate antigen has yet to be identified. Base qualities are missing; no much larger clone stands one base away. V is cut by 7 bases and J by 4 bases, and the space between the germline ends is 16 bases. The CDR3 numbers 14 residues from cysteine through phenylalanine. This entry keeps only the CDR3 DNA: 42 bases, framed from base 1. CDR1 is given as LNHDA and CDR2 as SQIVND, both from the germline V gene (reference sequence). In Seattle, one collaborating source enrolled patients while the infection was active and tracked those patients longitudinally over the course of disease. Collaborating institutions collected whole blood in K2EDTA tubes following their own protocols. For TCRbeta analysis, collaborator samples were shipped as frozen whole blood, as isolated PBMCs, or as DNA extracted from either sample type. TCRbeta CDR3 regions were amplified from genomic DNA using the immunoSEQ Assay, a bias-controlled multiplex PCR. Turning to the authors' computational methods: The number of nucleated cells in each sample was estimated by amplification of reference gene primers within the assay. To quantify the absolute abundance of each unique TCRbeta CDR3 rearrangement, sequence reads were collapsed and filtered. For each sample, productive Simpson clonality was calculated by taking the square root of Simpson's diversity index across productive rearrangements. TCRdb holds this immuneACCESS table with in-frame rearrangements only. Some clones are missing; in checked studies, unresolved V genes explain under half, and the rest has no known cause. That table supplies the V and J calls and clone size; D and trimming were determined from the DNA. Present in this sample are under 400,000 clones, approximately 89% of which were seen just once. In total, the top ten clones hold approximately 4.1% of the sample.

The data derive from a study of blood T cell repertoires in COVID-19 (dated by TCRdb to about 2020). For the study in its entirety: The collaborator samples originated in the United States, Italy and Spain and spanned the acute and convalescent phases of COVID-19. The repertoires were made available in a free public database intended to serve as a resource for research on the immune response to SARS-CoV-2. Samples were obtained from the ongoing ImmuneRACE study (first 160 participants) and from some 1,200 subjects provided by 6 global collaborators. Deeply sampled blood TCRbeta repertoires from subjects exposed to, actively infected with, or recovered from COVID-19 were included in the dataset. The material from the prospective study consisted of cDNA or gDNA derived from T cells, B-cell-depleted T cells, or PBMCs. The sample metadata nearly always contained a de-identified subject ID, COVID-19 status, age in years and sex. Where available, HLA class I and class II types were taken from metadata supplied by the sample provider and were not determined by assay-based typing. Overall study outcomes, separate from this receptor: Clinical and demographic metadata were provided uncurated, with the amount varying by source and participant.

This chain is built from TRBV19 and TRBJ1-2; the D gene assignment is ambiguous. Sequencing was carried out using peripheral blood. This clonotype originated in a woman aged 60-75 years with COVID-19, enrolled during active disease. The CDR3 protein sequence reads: CASTSSSNIYGYTF. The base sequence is TGTGCCAGTACCTCGTCCTCGAACATCTATGGCTACACCTTC.